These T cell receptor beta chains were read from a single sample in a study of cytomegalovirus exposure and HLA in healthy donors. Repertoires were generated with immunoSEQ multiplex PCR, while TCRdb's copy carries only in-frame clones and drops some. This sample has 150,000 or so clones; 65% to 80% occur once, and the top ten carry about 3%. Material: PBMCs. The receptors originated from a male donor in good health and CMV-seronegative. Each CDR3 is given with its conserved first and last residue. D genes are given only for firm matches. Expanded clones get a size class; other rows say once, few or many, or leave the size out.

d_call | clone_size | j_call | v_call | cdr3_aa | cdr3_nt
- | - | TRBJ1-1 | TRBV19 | CASSIRGRFPEAFF | TGTGCCAGTAGTATCCGAGGGAGATTTCCTGAAGCTTTCTTT
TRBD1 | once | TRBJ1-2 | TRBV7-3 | CASSSTGGAGYGYTF | TGTGCCAGCAGCTCAACAGGGGGCGCGGGATATGGCTACACCTTC
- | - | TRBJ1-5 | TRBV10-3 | CAITDRWGSQPQHF | TGTGCCATCACCGATCGGTGGGGCAGTCAGCCCCAGCATTTT
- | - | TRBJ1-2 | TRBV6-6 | CASRRDPNYGYTF | TGTGCCAGCAGACGGGATCCTAACTATGGCTACACCTTC
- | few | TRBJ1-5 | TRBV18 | CASSMGPGNNQPQHF | TGTGCCAGCTCAATGGGGCCTGGAAACAATCAGCCCCAGCATTTT
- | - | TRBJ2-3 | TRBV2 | CAVGQDTDTQYF | TGTGCCGTTGGCCAGGACACAGATACGCAGTATTTT
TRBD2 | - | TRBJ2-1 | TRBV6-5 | CASSYSLAGVSEQFF | TGTGCCAGCAGTTACTCGCTAGCGGGAGTAAGTGAGCAGTTCTTC
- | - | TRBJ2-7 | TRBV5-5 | CASSLDFGNYYEQYF | TGTGCCAGCAGCTTGGATTTCGGCAACTACTACGAGCAGTACTTC
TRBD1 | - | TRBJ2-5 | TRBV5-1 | CASQDREKTTQYF | TGCGCCAGCCAAGACAGGGAGAAAACTACCCAGTACTTC
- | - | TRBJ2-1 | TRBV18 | CASSPSRVDEQFF | TGTGCCAGCTCACCAAGCAGGGTCGATGAGCAGTTCTTC
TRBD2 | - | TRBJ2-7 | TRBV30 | CAWRLAGVEQYF | TGTGCCTGGAGACTAGCGGGGGTCGAGCAGTACTTC
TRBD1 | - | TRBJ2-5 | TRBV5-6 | CASSLLDRDGETQYF | TGTGCCAGCAGCCTTCTGGACAGGGACGGTGAGACCCAGTACTTC
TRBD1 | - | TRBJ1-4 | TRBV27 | CASSSRTGGEKLFF | TGTGCCAGCAGTTCGAGGACAGGGGGAGAAAAACTGTTTTTT
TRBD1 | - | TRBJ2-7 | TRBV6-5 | CASSYSKGQGSEQYF | TGTGCCAGCAGTTACTCGAAGGGACAGGGCTCCGAGCAGTACTTC
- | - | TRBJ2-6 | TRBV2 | CASSNRGRSSGANVLTF | TGTGCCAGCAGTAATCGGGGGAGAAGCTCTGGGGCCAACGTCCTGACTTTC
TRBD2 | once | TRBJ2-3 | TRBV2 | CASSRTSGSRMGGDTQYF | TGTGCCAGCAGTCGGACTAGCGGGAGTAGGATGGGTGGAGATACGCAGTATTTT
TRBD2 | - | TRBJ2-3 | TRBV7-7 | CASSLSGGDTDTQYF | TGTGCTAGCAGCTTATCCGGGGGGGACACAGATACGCAGTATTTT
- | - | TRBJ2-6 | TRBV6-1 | CASSTGSSGANVLTF | TGTGCCAGTTCCACAGGCTCATCTGGGGCCAACGTCCTGACTTTC
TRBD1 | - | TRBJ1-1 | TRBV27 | CASSLKYRGNTEAFF | TGTGCCAGCAGTTTAAAGTACAGGGGGAACACTGAAGCTTTCTTT
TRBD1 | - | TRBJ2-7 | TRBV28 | CASRSPTGNYEQYF | TGTGCCAGCAGGTCTCCGACAGGGAATTACGAGCAGTACTTC
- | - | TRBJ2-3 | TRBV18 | CASSLLTDGTDTQYF | TGTGCCAGCTCACTCTTGACAGACGGCACAGATACGCAGTATTTT
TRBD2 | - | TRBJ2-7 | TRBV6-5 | CASSYSGEGNEQYF | TGTGCCAGCAGTTACTCGGGGGAGGGAAACGAGCAGTACTTC
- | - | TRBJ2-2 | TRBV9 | CASSWDINTGELFF | TGTGCCAGCAGCTGGGACATCAACACCGGGGAGCTGTTTTTT
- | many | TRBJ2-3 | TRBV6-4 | CASSAGETDTQYF | TGTGCCAGCAGTGCAGGGGAGACAGATACGCAGTATTTT
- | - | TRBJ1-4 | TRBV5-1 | CASSWVGSTNEKLFF | TGCGCCAGCAGCTGGGTGGGCTCAACTAATGAAAAACTGTTTTTT
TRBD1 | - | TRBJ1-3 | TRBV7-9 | CASSHPLDRPSRVGNTIYF | TGTGCCAGCAGCCACCCGTTGGACAGGCCGTCGCGAGTTGGAAACACCATATATTTT
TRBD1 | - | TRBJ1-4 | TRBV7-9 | CASSRGQGALNEKLFF | TGTGCCAGCAGCAGAGGACAGGGGGCCCTTAATGAAAAACTGTTTTTT
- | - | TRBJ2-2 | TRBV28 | CASTPVTPATGELFF | TGTGCCAGCACCCCCGTGACTCCAGCGACCGGGGAGCTGTTTTTT
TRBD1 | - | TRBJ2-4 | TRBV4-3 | CASSQGQGKNIQYF | TGCGCCAGCAGCCAGGGACAGGGGAAAAACATTCAGTACTTC